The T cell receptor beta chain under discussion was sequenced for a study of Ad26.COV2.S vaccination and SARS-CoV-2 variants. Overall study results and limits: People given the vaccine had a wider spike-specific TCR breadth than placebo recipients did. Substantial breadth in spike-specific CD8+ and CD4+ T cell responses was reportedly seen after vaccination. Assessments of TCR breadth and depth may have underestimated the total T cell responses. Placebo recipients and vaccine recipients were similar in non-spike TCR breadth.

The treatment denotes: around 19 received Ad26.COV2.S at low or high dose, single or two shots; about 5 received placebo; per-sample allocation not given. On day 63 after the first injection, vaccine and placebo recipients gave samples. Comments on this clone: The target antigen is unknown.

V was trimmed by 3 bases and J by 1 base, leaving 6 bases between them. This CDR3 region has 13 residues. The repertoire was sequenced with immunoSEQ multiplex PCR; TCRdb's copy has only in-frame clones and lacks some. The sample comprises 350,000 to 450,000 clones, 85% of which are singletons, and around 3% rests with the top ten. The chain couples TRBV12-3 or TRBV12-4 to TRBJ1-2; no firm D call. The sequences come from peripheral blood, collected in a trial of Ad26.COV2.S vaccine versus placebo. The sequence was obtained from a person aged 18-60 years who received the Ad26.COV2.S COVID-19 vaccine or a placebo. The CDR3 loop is CASSLRGNYGYTF. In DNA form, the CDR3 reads TGTGCCAGCAGTTTGCGGGGTAACTATGGCTACACCTTC.